The 6 T cell receptor beta chains below were found in one sample sequenced in a study of blood T cell repertoires in COVID-19. Sequenced by immunoSEQ multiplex PCR; TCRdb stores in-frame clones only, minus some. The sample contains approximately 500,000 clones, 70% to 90% of which appear only once. Input material: peripheral blood. Receptor source: a human donor in a cohort sampled during active COVID-19.

The rearrangement links TRBV28 to TRBJ2-7; D might be TRBD1 (6 bases). CDR3 length equals 14 residues. The V gene lost 5 bases and the J gene lost 7 bases, with 18 bases spanning the gap. Germline CDR1 MDHEN, CDR2 SYDVKM. The CDR3 bases are TGTGCCAGCAGTCCCCAGGCAGGGGTGGGGGAGCAGTACTTC. As protein: CASSPQAGVGEQYF. The whole variable domain, remainder taken from reference TRBV28 and TRBJ2-7, is DVKVTQSSRYLVKRTGEKVFLECVQDMDHENMFWYRQDPGLGLRLIYFSYDVKMKEKGDIPEGYSVSREKKERFSLILESASTNQTSMYLCASSPQAGVGEQYFGPGTRLTVT.

J is TRBJ1-1 and V is TRBV5-8; a weak D match, TRBD1 (5 bases). CDR1 is SGHTS, CDR2 YDEGEE, per germline. The germline V and J ends were trimmed by 0 bases and 3 bases, with 12 bases remaining between them. This CDR3 has 15 amino acids. The CDR3 loop is CASSLGVSGDTEAFF. CDR3 bases: TGTGCCAGCAGCTTGGGGGTCTCGGGGGACACTGAAGCTTTCTTT.

This clone is a singleton in its sample. The chain uses TRBV28 and TRBJ1-1; 7 bases line up with TRBD1. This CDR3 has 16 amino acids. Germline lookup yields CDR1 MDHEN and CDR2 SYDVKM. The V and J ends lost 5 bases and 10 bases, in that order; junction bases with no gene match: 19. CDR3 sequence (DNA): TGTGCCAGCAGTCCCGCATACTTAACAGGGGCAGGGCGAGCTTTCTTT. Its protein product is CASSPAYLTGAGRAFF.

The chain employs TRBV23-1 and TRBJ1-2; D might be TRBD1 (6 bases). TRBV23-1 is identified as an open reading frame with a role that is uncertain. The CDR3 is 14 residues long. The ends were cut back, 2 bases at V and 8 bases at J, with 15 bases in the middle. The CDR3 loop reads CASSQPDRREGYTF. CDR3 bases: TGCGCCAGCAGTCAACCTGACAGGCGCGAGGGCTACACCTTC.

The rearrangement uses TRBV2 and TRBJ2-6, with TRBD2 as a possible D gene (6 bases). Trimming removed 3 bases at V and 0 bases at J, with 6 bases between. The CDR3 contains 15 residues. Germline loops: CDR1 SNHLY, CDR2 FYNNEI. CDR3 protein: CASSDGGSGANVLTF. As DNA, the CDR3 is TGTGCCAGCAGTGACGGGGGCTCTGGGGCCAACGTCCTGACTTTC.

This clone was observed a few times. This chain joins TRBV19 and TRBJ1-1; the D gene is possibly TRBD1 (5 bases). Germline assignment: CDR1 LNHDA and CDR2 SQIVND (reference sequence). The V gene lost 8 bases and the J gene lost 0 bases, with 10 bases spanning the gap. CDR3 length: 13 amino acids. CDR3 DNA sequence: TGTGCCAGTGGAGAACAGGTGAACACTGAAGCTTTCTTT. This encodes CASGEQVNTEAFF. The complete variable domain, with remaining parts taken from reference TRBV19 and TRBJ1-1, reads DGGITQSPKYLFRKEGQNVTLSCEQNLNHDAMYWYRQDPGQGLRLIYYSQIVNDFQKGDIAEGYSVSREKKESFPLTVTSAQKNPTAFYLCASGEQVNTEAFFGQGTRLTVV.